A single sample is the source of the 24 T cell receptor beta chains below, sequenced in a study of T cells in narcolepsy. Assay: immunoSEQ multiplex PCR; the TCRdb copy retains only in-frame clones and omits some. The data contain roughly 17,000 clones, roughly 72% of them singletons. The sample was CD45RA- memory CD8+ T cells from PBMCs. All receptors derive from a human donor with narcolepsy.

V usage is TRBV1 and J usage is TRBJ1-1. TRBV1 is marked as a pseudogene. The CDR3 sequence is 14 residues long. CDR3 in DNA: TGCACCAGCAGAAACGCACGGGGATTCACTGAAGCTTTCTTT. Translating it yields CTSRNARGFTEAFF.

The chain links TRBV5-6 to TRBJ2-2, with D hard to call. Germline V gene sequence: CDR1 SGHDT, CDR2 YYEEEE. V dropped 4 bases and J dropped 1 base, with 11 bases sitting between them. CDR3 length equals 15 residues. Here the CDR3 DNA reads TGTGCCAGCAGCGCCGAACTCCGGAACACCGGGGAGCTGTTTTTT. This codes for CASSAELRNTGELFF.

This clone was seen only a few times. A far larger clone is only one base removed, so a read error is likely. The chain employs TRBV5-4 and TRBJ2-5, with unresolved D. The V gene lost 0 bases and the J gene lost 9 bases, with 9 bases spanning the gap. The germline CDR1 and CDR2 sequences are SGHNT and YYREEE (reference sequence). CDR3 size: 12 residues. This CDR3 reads CASSLVGSPQYF. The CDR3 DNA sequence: TGTGCCAGCAGCTTGGTGGGATCGCCCCAGTACTTC.

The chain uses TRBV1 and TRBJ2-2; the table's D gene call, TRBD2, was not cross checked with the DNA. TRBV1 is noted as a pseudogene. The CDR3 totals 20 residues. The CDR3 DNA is TGCACCAGCAGCCAGCCAACCCCCGGGACTAGCGGGGGGGGCACCGGGGAGCTGTTTTTT. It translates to CTSSQPTPGTSGGGTGELFF.

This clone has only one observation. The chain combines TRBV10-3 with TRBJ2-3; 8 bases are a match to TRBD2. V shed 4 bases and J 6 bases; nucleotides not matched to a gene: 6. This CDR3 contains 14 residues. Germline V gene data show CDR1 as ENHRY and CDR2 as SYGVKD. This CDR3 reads CAISVRTSPDTQYF. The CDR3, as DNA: TGTGCCATCAGTGTGCGGACTAGCCCGGATACGCAGTATTTT.

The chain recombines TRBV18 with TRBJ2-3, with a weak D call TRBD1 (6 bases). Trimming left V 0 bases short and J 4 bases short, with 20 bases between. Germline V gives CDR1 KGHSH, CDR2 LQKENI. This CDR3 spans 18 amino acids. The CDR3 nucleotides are TGTGCCAGCTCACCACCGTTTACAGGGTCGACCTCCCCAGATACGCAGTATTTT. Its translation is CASSPPFTGSTSPDTQYF.

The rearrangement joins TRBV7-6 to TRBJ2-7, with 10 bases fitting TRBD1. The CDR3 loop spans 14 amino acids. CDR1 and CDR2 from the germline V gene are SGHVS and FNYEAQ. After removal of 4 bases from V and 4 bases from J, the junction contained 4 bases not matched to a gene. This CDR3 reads CASSSTGGRYEQYF. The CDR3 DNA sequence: TGTGCCAGCAGCTCGACAGGGGGCAGATACGAGCAGTACTTC.

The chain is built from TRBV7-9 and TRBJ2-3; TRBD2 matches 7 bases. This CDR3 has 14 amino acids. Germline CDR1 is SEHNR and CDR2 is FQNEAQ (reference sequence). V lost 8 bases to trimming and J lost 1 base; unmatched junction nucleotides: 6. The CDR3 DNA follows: TGTGCCAGCCAATCTAGCGGAGGCACAGATACGCAGTATTTT. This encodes CASQSSGGTDTQYF.

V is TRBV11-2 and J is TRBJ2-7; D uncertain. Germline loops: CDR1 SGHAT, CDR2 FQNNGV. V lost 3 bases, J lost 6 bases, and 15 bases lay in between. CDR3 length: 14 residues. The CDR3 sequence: CASSFGGEIREQYF. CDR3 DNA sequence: TGTGCCAGCAGCTTTGGTGGGGAAATCCGCGAGCAGTACTTC.

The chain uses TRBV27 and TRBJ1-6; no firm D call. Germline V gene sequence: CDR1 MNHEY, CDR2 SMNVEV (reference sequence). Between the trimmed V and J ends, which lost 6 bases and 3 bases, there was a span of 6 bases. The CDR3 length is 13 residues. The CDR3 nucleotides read TGTGCCAGCAGCGAATTCTATAATTCACCCCTCCACTTT. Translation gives CASSEFYNSPLHF.

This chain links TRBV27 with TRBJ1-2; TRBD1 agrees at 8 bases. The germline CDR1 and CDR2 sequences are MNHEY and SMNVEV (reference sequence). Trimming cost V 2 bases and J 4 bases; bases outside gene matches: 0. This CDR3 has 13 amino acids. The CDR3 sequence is CASSLTGGYGYTF. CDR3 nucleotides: TGTGCCAGCAGTTTAACAGGGGGCTATGGCTACACCTTC.

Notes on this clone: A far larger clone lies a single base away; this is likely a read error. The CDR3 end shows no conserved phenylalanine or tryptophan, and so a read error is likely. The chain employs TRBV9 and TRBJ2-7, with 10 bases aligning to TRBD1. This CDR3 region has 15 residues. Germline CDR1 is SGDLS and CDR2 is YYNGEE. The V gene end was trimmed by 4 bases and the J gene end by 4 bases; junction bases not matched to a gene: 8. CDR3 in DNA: TGTGCCAGCAGCCCCCAGGGACAGGGGAGATACGAGCAGTACCTC. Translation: CASSPQGQGRYEQYL.

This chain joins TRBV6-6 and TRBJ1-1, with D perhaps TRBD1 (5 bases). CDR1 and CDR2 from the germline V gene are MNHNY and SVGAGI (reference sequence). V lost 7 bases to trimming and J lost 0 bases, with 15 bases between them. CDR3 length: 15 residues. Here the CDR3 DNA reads TGTGCCAGCACCACTCCGACAGAACTGAACACTGAAGCTTTCTTT. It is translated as CASTTPTELNTEAFF.

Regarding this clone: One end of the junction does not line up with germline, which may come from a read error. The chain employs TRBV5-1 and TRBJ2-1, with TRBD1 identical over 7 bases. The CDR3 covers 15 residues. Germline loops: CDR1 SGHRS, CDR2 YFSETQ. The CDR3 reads CASSLEGQYPNAQFF. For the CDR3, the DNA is TGCGCCAGCAGCTTGGAGGGACAGTACCCCAATGCGCAGTTCTTC.

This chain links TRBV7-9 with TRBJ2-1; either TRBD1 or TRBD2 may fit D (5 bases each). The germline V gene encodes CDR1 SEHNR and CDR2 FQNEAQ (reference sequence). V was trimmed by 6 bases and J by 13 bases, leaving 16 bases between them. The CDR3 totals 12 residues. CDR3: CASRLGTAEQFF. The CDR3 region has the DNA TGTGCCAGCAGGCTCGGGACGGCTGAACAGTTCTTC.

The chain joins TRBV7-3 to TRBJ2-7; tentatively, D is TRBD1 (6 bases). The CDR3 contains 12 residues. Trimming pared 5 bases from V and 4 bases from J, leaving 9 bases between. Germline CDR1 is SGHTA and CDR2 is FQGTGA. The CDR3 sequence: CASSQGGYEQYF. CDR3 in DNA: TGTGCCAGCAGCCAAGGGGGTTACGAGCAGTACTTC.

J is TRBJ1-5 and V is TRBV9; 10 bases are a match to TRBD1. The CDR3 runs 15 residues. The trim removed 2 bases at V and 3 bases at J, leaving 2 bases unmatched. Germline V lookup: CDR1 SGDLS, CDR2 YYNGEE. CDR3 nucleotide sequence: TGTGCCAGCAGCGTGACAGGGGGCGACAATCAGCCCCAGCATTTT. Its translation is CASSVTGGDNQPQHF. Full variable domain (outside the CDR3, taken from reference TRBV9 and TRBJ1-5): DSGVTQTPKHLITATGQRVTLRCSPRSGDLSVYWYQQSLDQGLQFLIQYYNGEERAKGNILERFSAQQFPDLHSELNLSSLELGDSALYFCASSVTGGDNQPQHFGDGTRLSIL.

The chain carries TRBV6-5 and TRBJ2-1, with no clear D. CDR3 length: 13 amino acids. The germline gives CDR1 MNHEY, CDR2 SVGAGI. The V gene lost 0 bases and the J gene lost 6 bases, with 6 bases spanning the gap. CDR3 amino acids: CASSYSSINEQFF. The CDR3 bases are TGTGCCAGCAGTTACTCTTCCATCAATGAGCAGTTCTTC.

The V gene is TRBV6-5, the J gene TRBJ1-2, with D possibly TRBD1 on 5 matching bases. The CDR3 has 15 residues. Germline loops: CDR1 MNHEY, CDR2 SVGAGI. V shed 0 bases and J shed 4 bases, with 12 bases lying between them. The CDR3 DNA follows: TGTGCCAGCAGTTACTCGAGGCAGGGTGGCTATGGCTACACCTTC. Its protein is CASSYSRQGGYGYTF.

This CDR3 reads CASSALTGPYEQYF. The CDR3, as DNA: TGTGCCAGCAGTGCCCTGACAGGACCCTACGAGCAGTACTTC. The V gene is TRBV6-5, the J gene TRBJ2-7; D is possibly TRBD1 (6 bases). Germline V gives CDR1 MNHEY, CDR2 SVGAGI. With 5 bases removed from V and 2 bases from J, the gap between germline ends came to 13 bases. The CDR3 has 14 amino acids.

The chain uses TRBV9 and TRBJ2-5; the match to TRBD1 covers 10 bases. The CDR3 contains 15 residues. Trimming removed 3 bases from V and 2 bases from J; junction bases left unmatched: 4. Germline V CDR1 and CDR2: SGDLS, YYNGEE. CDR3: CASSGGTGEQETQYF. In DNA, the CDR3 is TGTGCCAGCAGCGGAGGGACAGGGGAACAAGAGACCCAGTACTTC. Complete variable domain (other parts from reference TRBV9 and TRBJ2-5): DSGVTQTPKHLITATGQRVTLRCSPRSGDLSVYWYQQSLDQGLQFLIQYYNGEERAKGNILERFSAQQFPDLHSELNLSSLELGDSALYFCASSGGTGEQETQYFGPGTRLLVL.

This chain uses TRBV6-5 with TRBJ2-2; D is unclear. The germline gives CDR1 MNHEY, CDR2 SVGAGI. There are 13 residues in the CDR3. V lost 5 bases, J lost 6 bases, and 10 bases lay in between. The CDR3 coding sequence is TGTGCCAGCAGTCCGCGATTCGCCGGGGAGCTGTTTTTT. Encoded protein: CASSPRFAGELFF.

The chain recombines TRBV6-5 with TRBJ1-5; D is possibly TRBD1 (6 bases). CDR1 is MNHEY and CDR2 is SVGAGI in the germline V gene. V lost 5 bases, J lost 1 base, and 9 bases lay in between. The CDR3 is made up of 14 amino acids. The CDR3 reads CASSRGASNQPQHF. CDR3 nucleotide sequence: TGTGCCAGCAGTCGGGGGGCAAGCAATCAGCCCCAGCATTTT.

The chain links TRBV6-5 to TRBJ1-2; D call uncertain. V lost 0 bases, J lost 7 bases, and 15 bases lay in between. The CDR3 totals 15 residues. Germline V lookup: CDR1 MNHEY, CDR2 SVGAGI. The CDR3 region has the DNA TGTGCCAGCAGTTACTCGGTCGTTACCCCGGCTGGCTACACCTTC. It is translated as CASSYSVVTPAGYTF.